These T cell receptor beta chains were read from a single sample in a study of blood T cell repertoires in COVID-19. Profiling relied on immunoSEQ multiplex PCR, and the TCRdb table lists in-frame clones only, not all of them. The data hold hundreds of thousands of clones, with about 85% observed a single time. Sequencing was performed on PBMCs or T cells enriched from blood (not recorded which). The receptors shown here come from a woman aged 55-69 years who had recovered from COVID-19. Each CDR3 is given with its conserved first and last residue. The D gene is left open where the match is weak. Expanded clones are given a class, and other clones once, few, many or no size at all.

>-|TRBJ2-5|TRBV2|-
CASSEQGSGETQYF
TGTGCCAGCAGTGAACAGGGAAGTGGGGAGACCCAGTACTTC
>-|TRBJ1-6|TRBV5-4|-
CASSPTGINNSPLHF
TGTGCCAGCAGCCCCACAGGGATTAATAATTCACCCCTCCACTTT
>TRBD1|TRBJ2-5|TRBV5-1|-
CASSLGQGVVETQYF
TGCGCCAGCAGCTTGGGGCAGGGGGTGGTTGAGACCCAGTACTTC
>TRBD2|TRBJ2-3|TRBV9|-
CASSVWGGGADTQYF
TGTGCCAGCAGCGTTTGGGGCGGGGGGGCAGATACGCAGTATTTT
>-|TRBJ1-2|TRBV3-1/TRBV3-2|-
CASSSLTVPYGYTF
TGTGCCAGCAGCTCTTTGACAGTCCCCTATGGCTACACCTTC
>-|TRBJ1-2|TRBV2|-
CASSGEGVSGYTF
TGTGCCAGCAGTGGCGAGGGGGTTAGTGGCTACACCTTC
>-|TRBJ2-1|TRBV4-1|-
CASSQGRAGRYNEQFF
TGCGCCAGCAGCCAAGGGAGAGCTGGTCGTTACAATGAGCAGTTCTTC
>TRBD2|TRBJ2-3|TRBV12-3/TRBV12-4|once
CASSLRRGDTQYF
TGTGCCAGCAGTCTCCGGCGGGGGGATACGCAGTATTTT
>TRBD1|TRBJ2-2|TRBV24-1|-
CATSDPSQGVGTGELFF
TGTGCCACCAGTGATCCTTCACAGGGGGTGGGCACCGGGGAGCTGTTTTTT
>-|TRBJ2-4|TRBV28|-
CASSWQGTKNIQYF
TGTGCCAGCAGCTGGCAGGGGACCAAAAACATTCAGTACTTC